These T cell receptor beta chains were read from a single sample in a study of T-cell reconstitution after alpha-beta-depleted transplantation in children. TCRdb re-called the PCR reads through MiXCR, storing one row per CDR3 protein. The table includes roughly 420,000 distinct CDR3 sequences, about 16% detected once. The sample here was PBMCs, mostly from graft donor cells, taken 360 days after TCRalphabeta/CD19-depleted stem cell transplant. The origin of the receptors is a boy less than two years old who had a stem cell transplant for Wiskott-Aldrich syndrome, so the T cells may come from the graft donor. CDR3s include the opening cysteine and the closing phenylalanine or tryptophan. D genes are given only for firm matches. A clone size is listed for some rows: how often the clone was seen (once, few, many), or a class if it is expanded.

D gene,V gene,clone size,J gene,CDR3 protein,CDR3 DNA
-,TRBV4-1,-,TRBJ1-2,CASSQVGLLNYGYTF,TGCGCCAGCAGCCAAGTGGGACTTCTCAACTATGGCTACACCTTC
-,TRBV25-1,few,TRBJ2-1,CASRHSRGNEQFF,TGTGCCAGCAGACACTCCCGGGGCAATGAGCAGTTCTTC
-,TRBV5-5,few,TRBJ2-7,CASSLGNSYEQYF,TGTGCCAGCAGCTTGGGCAATTCCTACGAGCAGTACTTC
-,TRBV29-1,-,TRBJ2-7,CSAQIGTYEQYF,TGCAGCGCCCAAATTGGGACCTACGAGCAGTACTTC
TRBD1,TRBV10-3,-,TRBJ1-1,CAIRETGTEAFF,TGTGCCATCAGGGAGACAGGGACTGAAGCTTTCTTT
TRBD2,TRBV12-3/TRBV12-4,-,TRBJ2-6,CASSLGGGTGANVLTF,TGTGCCAGCAGTTTGGGCGGGGGAACCGGGGCCAACGTCCTGACTTTC
TRBD2,TRBV5-1,-,TRBJ2-5,CASSTGLAGGQETQYF,TGCGCCAGCAGCACTGGACTAGCGGGGGGCCAAGAGACCCAGTACTTC
-,TRBV7-7,-,TRBJ2-7,CASSLIFGDEQYF,TGTGCCAGCAGCTTAATTTTCGGCGACGAGCAGTACTTC
TRBD2,TRBV4-1,-,TRBJ2-7,CASSPVTGGYEQYF,TGCGCCAGCAGTCCAGTAACGGGAGGCTACGAGCAGTACTTC
-,TRBV6-1,few,TRBJ2-7,CASSRIMETEQYF,TGTGCCAGCAGCCGTATAATGGAGACCGAGCAGTACTTC
TRBD2,TRBV12-3/TRBV12-4,-,TRBJ2-2,CASSFPTSGRGGNTGELFF,TGTGCCAGCAGTTTTCCGACTAGCGGGAGGGGAGGGAACACCGGGGAGCTGTTTTTT
TRBD1,TRBV4-1,-,TRBJ2-7,CASSLIAGTGSDEQYF,TGCGCCAGCAGCCTAATAGCCGGGACAGGGTCCGACGAGCAGTACTTC
-,TRBV7-2,many,TRBJ2-3,CASSAGLSDTQYF,TGTGCCAGCAGCGCGGGACTCTCAGATACGCAGTATTTT
-,TRBV7-2,few,TRBJ2-1,CASSLKVEQFF,TGTGCCAGCAGCTTAAAAGTTGAGCAGTTCTTC
-,TRBV20-1,-,TRBJ2-7,CSARRAGGPYEQYF,TGCAGTGCTAGAAGGGCCGGGGGCCCCTACGAGCAGTACTTC
-,TRBV19,-,TRBJ2-5,CASSKKRAWAETQYF,TGTGCCAGTAGTAAGAAGAGGGCTTGGGCAGAGACCCAGTACTTC
TRBD2,TRBV4-2,-,TRBJ2-7,CASSQAGLEAYEQYF,TGTGCCAGCAGCCAAGCGGGACTAGAAGCCTACGAGCAGTACTTC
TRBD2,TRBV11-2,-,TRBJ2-3,CASSLKGLAGLLSTDTQYF,TGTGCCAGCAGCTTAAAAGGACTAGCGGGTCTGCTTAGCACAGATACGCAGTATTTT
-,TRBV6-1,-,TRBJ2-2,CASSETRDGNTGELFF,TGTGCCAGCAGTGAAACCAGGGATGGGAACACCGGGGAGCTGTTTTTT
-,TRBV2,few,TRBJ2-1,CASSEWWGTYNEQFF,TGTGCCAGCAGTGAATGGTGGGGGACCTACAATGAGCAGTTCTTC
TRBD1,TRBV4-3,few,TRBJ2-1,CASSDRDGGYNEQFF,TGCGCCAGCAGCGACAGGGATGGGGGTTACAATGAGCAGTTCTTC
-,TRBV11-1,few,TRBJ2-2,CASPSSFWTVRPNTGELFF,TGTGCCAGCCCCAGTAGCTTTTGGACAGTTAGACCGAACACCGGGGAGCTGTTTTTT
-,TRBV25-1,-,TRBJ1-2,CASSERGQRSRYTF,TGTGCCAGCAGTGAGCGAGGACAACGCTCCCGGTACACCTTC
-,TRBV4-1,few,TRBJ1-5,CASSQDWLSNQPQHF,TGCGCCAGCAGCCAAGATTGGCTGAGCAATCAGCCCCAGCATTTT
-,TRBV6-5,few,TRBJ1-1,CASSYEGAATEAFF,TGTGCCAGCAGTTATGAAGGGGCGGCCACTGAAGCTTTCTTT
-,TRBV4-3,-,TRBJ2-7,CASSQETGTAYEQYF,TGCGCCAGCAGCCAAGAAACCGGGACCGCCTACGAGCAGTACTTC
-,TRBV28,-,TRBJ1-1,CASSLEVGGEAFF,TGTGCCAGCAGTTTGGAGGTAGGCGGTGAAGCTTTCTTT
-,TRBV5-1,few,TRBJ2-6,CASSLNSLGGANVLTF,TGCGCCAGCAGCTTGAATTCCCTAGGTGGGGCCAACGTCCTGACTTTC
-,TRBV12-3/TRBV12-4,many,TRBJ2-5,CASSLAGSQYF,TGTGCCAGCAGTTTGGCGGGGAGCCAGTACTTC
TRBD1,TRBV4-3,few,TRBJ2-7,CASSQNRGRAFEQYF,TGCGCCAGCAGCCAAAACAGGGGAAGGGCATTTGAGCAGTACTTC
-,TRBV12-3/TRBV12-4,-,TRBJ1-1,CASRSLKGGDAEAFF,TGTGCCAGCAGGAGTCTGAAGGGCGGGGACGCTGAAGCTTTCTTT
-,TRBV6-2/TRBV6-3,-,TRBJ2-4,CASSYGAGQYF,TGTGCCAGCAGTTACGGGGCAGGCCAGTACTTC
-,TRBV5-1,many,TRBJ2-3,CASSPQGDTQYF,TGCGCCAGCAGCCCCCAGGGAGATACGCAGTATTTT
TRBD1,TRBV7-2,-,TRBJ1-2,CASSPPGTAREGYTF,TGTGCCAGCAGCCCCCCCGGGACAGCGAGAGAGGGCTACACCTTC
-,TRBV7-9,few,TRBJ1-1,CASSLVGGEGEAFF,TGTGCCAGCAGCTTAGTTGGAGGGGAGGGTGAAGCTTTCTTT
-,TRBV29-1,-,TRBJ2-1,CSVEMSYNEQFF,TGCAGCGTTGAGATGAGCTACAATGAGCAGTTCTTC
TRBD2,TRBV12-3/TRBV12-4,-,TRBJ2-1,CASSPYPGGGNEQFF,TGTGCCAGCAGTCCCTACCCGGGAGGGGGGAATGAGCAGTTCTTC
TRBD1,TRBV5-5,few,TRBJ2-2,CASRVQGALTGELFF,TGTGCCAGCAGGGTTCAGGGGGCCCTCACCGGGGAGCTGTTTTTT
-,TRBV18,few,TRBJ2-3,CASSPDPNTQYF,TGTGCCAGCTCACCAGATCCAAATACGCAGTATTTT
-,TRBV4-2,-,TRBJ2-3,CASSQGWGADTQYF,TGTGCCAGCAGCCAAGGATGGGGGGCAGATACGCAGTATTTT
TRBD2,TRBV2,-,TRBJ2-1,CASSPRLAGGPGQFF,TGTGCCAGCAGCCCAAGACTAGCGGGGGGGCCGGGGCAGTTCTTC
-,TRBV12-3/TRBV12-4,-,TRBJ1-5,CASRLQGDQPQHF,TGTGCCAGCAGATTACAGGGTGATCAGCCCCAGCATTTT
TRBD1,TRBV7-9,few,TRBJ2-7,CASRKDRGYFYEQYF,TGTGCCAGCAGAAAGGACAGGGGTTACTTCTACGAGCAGTACTTC
-,TRBV6-5,few,TRBJ2-6,CASSYSLGTSGANVLTF,TGTGCCAGCAGTTACTCATTGGGGACCTCTGGGGCCAACGTCCTGACTTTC
-,TRBV24-1,few,TRBJ2-1,CATSEFYNEQFF,TGTGCCACCAGTGAATTTTACAATGAGCAGTTCTTC
-,TRBV28,-,TRBJ2-7,CASSLTRSLVRYF,TGTGCCAGCAGTTTGACGCGGAGCCTAGTTCGGTACTTC
-,TRBV3-1,few,TRBJ1-1,CASSQEAGSGEAFF,TGTGCCAGCAGCCAAGAAGCGGGGTCGGGTGAAGCTTTCTTT
-,TRBV12-3/TRBV12-4,many,TRBJ1-6,CASSLWGSNSPLHF,TGTGCCAGCAGTTTATGGGGAAGTAATTCACCCCTCCACTTT
-,TRBV12-3/TRBV12-4,few,TRBJ1-2,CASSPRRNYGYTF,TGTGCCAGCAGTCCCCGCCGGAACTATGGCTACACCTTC
TRBD2,TRBV9,few,TRBJ2-2,CASSRLAQNTGELFF,TGTGCCAGCAGCAGACTAGCACAGAACACCGGGGAGCTGTTTTTT
-,TRBV10-3,few,TRBJ1-4,CAISESSWEREKLFF,TGTGCCATCAGTGAGTCGAGTTGGGAACGAGAAAAACTGTTTTTT
-,TRBV2,-,TRBJ2-6,CASKGRGLPGANVLTF,TGTGCCAGCAAGGGCAGGGGACTACCTGGGGCCAACGTCCTGACTTTC
TRBD2,TRBV12-3/TRBV12-4,few,TRBJ2-3,CASSLFGLARTDTQYF,TGTGCCAGCAGTTTATTCGGACTAGCGCGAACAGATACGCAGTATTTT